This T cell receptor beta chain was found in a study of monozygotic twins with cystic fibrosis. The method was immunoSEQ multiplex PCR; TCRdb's version includes in-frame clones alone and lacks a portion of them. In the table there are just over 35,000 clones, 90% to 95% of which are singletons. Germline assignment: CDR1 KGHSH and CDR2 LQKENI. The V gene lost 2 bases and the J gene lost 3 bases, with 14 bases spanning the gap. The CDR3 sequence is 15 residues long. The J gene is TRBJ2-7, the V gene TRBV18; D is unclear. The sample was blood. The receptor was derived from a boy under 10 years old with cystic fibrosis. CDR3 residues: CASSPSQRQFYEQYF. The CDR3 DNA is TGTGCCAGCTCACCAAGTCAGCGCCAGTTCTACGAGCAGTACTTC.